The rows below give T cell receptor beta chains drawn from one sample of a study of blood T cell repertoires in COVID-19. Generated by immunoSEQ multiplex PCR, the TCRdb table keeps only in-frame clones and is missing some. The sample lists 290,000 or so clones; roughly 90% were seen once. The specimen was peripheral blood. These receptors all come from a man younger than 30 with active or convalescent COVID-19. Both conserved end residues are part of each CDR3. A D gene is named only where the DNA matches it firmly. Expanded clones get a size class; other rows say once, few or many, or leave the size out.

d_call: TRBD1
v_call: TRBV6-5
j_call: TRBJ1-5
clone_size: .
cdr3_nt: TGTGCCAGCAGTTGGACAGGGGGGGATCAGCCCCAGCATTTT
cdr3_aa: CASSWTGGDQPQHF

d_call: .
v_call: TRBV7-2
j_call: TRBJ1-2
clone_size: .
cdr3_nt: TGTGCCAGCAGCAGGGACATAAACTATGGCTACACCTTC
cdr3_aa: CASSRDINYGYTF

d_call: .
v_call: TRBV7-9
j_call: TRBJ1-6
clone_size: few
cdr3_nt: TGTGCCAGCAGCTTACAGGGGAGCTCCTATAATTCACCCCTCCACTTT
cdr3_aa: CASSLQGSSYNSPLHF

d_call: .
v_call: TRBV18
j_call: TRBJ2-4
clone_size: .
cdr3_nt: TGTGCCAGCTCACCACCGGTTAGCCTCGGGAACATTCAGTACTTC
cdr3_aa: CASSPPVSLGNIQYF

d_call: TRBD2
v_call: TRBV3-1/TRBV3-2
j_call: TRBJ2-2
clone_size: .
cdr3_nt: TGTGCCAGCAGCGCGGGACTAGCGGGGGTCACCGGGGAGCTGTTTTTT
cdr3_aa: CASSAGLAGVTGELFF

d_call: .
v_call: TRBV12-3/TRBV12-4
j_call: TRBJ1-1
clone_size: .
cdr3_nt: TGTGCCAGCAGTTTAAGCCTGAACACTGAAGCTTTCTTT
cdr3_aa: CASSLSLNTEAFF

d_call: .
v_call: TRBV15
j_call: TRBJ2-7
clone_size: .
cdr3_nt: TGTGCCACCAGCAGAGATCGGGGCTACGAGCAGTACTTC
cdr3_aa: CATSRDRGYEQYF

d_call: .
v_call: TRBV28
j_call: TRBJ1-5
clone_size: .
cdr3_nt: TGTGCCAGCAGTTTACTTTCCAGGAATAGCAATCAGCCCCAGCATTTT
cdr3_aa: CASSLLSRNSNQPQHF

d_call: .
v_call: TRBV21-1
j_call: TRBJ1-2
clone_size: .
cdr3_nt: TGTGCCAGCAGCAAGACAGAGATCTATGGCTACACCTTC
cdr3_aa: CASSKTEIYGYTF

d_call: TRBD2
v_call: TRBV3-1/TRBV3-2
j_call: TRBJ2-5
clone_size: .
cdr3_nt: TGTGCCAGCAGCGTCATTTCCGCGGGAGGGATCCAAGAGACCCAGTACTTC
cdr3_aa: CASSVISAGGIQETQYF

d_call: .
v_call: TRBV5-6
j_call: TRBJ2-3
clone_size: once
cdr3_nt: TGTGCCAGCAGGCCCGGGAGCACAGATACGCAGTATTTT
cdr3_aa: CASRPGSTDTQYF

d_call: .
v_call: TRBV11-2
j_call: TRBJ1-2
clone_size: .
cdr3_nt: TGTGCCAGCACCCCCGGGGGAGGGAATGGCTACACCTTC
cdr3_aa: CASTPGGGNGYTF

d_call: TRBD2
v_call: TRBV15
j_call: TRBJ2-7
clone_size: .
cdr3_nt: TGTGCCACCAGCAGGTCCCGGACTAGAGTCTCCTACGAGCAGTACTTC
cdr3_aa: CATSRSRTRVSYEQYF

d_call: .
v_call: TRBV5-1
j_call: TRBJ1-1
clone_size: .
cdr3_nt: TGCGCCAGCAGCTCCAATACAGGGTTCGGGACTGAAGCTTTCTTT
cdr3_aa: CASSSNTGFGTEAFF

d_call: .
v_call: TRBV4-1
j_call: TRBJ1-1
clone_size: .
cdr3_nt: TGCGCCAGCAGCCAAGGGAACCAGGGTGGCACTGAAGCTTTCTTT
cdr3_aa: CASSQGNQGGTEAFF

d_call: TRBD2
v_call: TRBV24-1
j_call: TRBJ2-3
clone_size: .
cdr3_nt: TGTGCCACCAGTCCTGGGACTAGCGGGGGAGCTCTAGATACGCAGTATTTT
cdr3_aa: CATSPGTSGGALDTQYF

d_call: .
v_call: TRBV5-1
j_call: TRBJ2-2
clone_size: .
cdr3_nt: TGCGCCAGCAGCCAGGGGTCGGGTAACACCGGGGAGCTGTTTTTT
cdr3_aa: CASSQGSGNTGELFF

d_call: .
v_call: TRBV11-2
j_call: TRBJ2-6
clone_size: .
cdr3_nt: TGTGCCAGCAACCAACCATCCTCGGGCTCTGGGGCCAACGTCCTGACTTTC
cdr3_aa: CASNQPSSGSGANVLTF

d_call: .
v_call: TRBV2
j_call: TRBJ1-5
clone_size: .
cdr3_nt: TGTGCCAGCAGTGAAATCGTCGGGGGGCGCAATCAGCCCCAGCATTTT
cdr3_aa: CASSEIVGGRNQPQHF

d_call: TRBD2
v_call: TRBV6-5
j_call: TRBJ2-1
clone_size: .
cdr3_nt: TGTGCCAGCAGTACTAGCGCGTATGAGCAGTTCTTC
cdr3_aa: CASSTSAYEQFF

d_call: .
v_call: TRBV5-1
j_call: TRBJ1-6
clone_size: .
cdr3_nt: TGCGCCAGCAGCTTGGAGGCAGCGCAGAATTCACCCCTCCACTTT
cdr3_aa: CASSLEAAQNSPLHF

d_call: .
v_call: TRBV2
j_call: TRBJ2-7
clone_size: few
cdr3_nt: TGTGCCACCGTCCGGGACAAGAACTACGAGCAGTACTTC
cdr3_aa: CATVRDKNYEQYF

d_call: TRBD2
v_call: TRBV7-7
j_call: TRBJ2-3
clone_size: .
cdr3_nt: TGTGCCAGCAGCTTAGAGATACCTAGCGGGAGGAGCACAGATACGCAGTATTTT
cdr3_aa: CASSLEIPSGRSTDTQYF

d_call: TRBD1
v_call: TRBV5-1
j_call: TRBJ2-2
clone_size: .
cdr3_nt: TGCGCCAGCCGAGGGGGCCTAAACACCGGGGAGCTGTTTTTT
cdr3_aa: CASRGGLNTGELFF

d_call: .
v_call: TRBV4-3
j_call: TRBJ2-2
clone_size: few
cdr3_nt: TGCGCCAGCAGCCAGATTCTACCGGGAGTCGAGCTGTTTTTT
cdr3_aa: CASSQILPGVELFF

d_call: .
v_call: TRBV25-1
j_call: TRBJ1-4
clone_size: .
cdr3_nt: TGTGCCAGCAGCTTCGGTGAAAAACTGTTTTTT
cdr3_aa: CASSFGEKLFF

d_call: .
v_call: TRBV24-1
j_call: TRBJ1-5
clone_size: .
cdr3_nt: TGTGCCACCACCAGGTGGGGGGGCAATCAGCCCCAGCATTTT
cdr3_aa: CATTRWGGNQPQHF

d_call: TRBD1
v_call: TRBV7-8
j_call: TRBJ1-5
clone_size: .
cdr3_nt: TGTGCCAGCCGGGAGAGACAGGGTCCAAATCAGCCCCAGCATTTT
cdr3_aa: CASRERQGPNQPQHF

d_call: .
v_call: TRBV27
j_call: TRBJ2-2
clone_size: .
cdr3_nt: TGTGCCAGCAGTTTCATAGGAGGAACCGGGGAGCTGTTTTTT
cdr3_aa: CASSFIGGTGELFF

d_call: .
v_call: TRBV28
j_call: TRBJ1-4
clone_size: .
cdr3_nt: TGTGCCAGCAGTTTCGGGTCAGATAATGAAAAACTGTTTTTT
cdr3_aa: CASSFGSDNEKLFF

d_call: .
v_call: TRBV6-1
j_call: TRBJ1-4
clone_size: .
cdr3_nt: TGTGCCAGCAGTGAAAGTAGCTGGAATGAAAAACTGTTTTTT
cdr3_aa: CASSESSWNEKLFF

d_call: .
v_call: TRBV7-3
j_call: TRBJ2-7
clone_size: .
cdr3_nt: TGTGCCAGCAGGGAGGGAAATCTGATTTACGAGCAGTACTTC
cdr3_aa: CASREGNLIYEQYF

d_call: TRBD1
v_call: TRBV7-9
j_call: TRBJ2-5
clone_size: once
cdr3_nt: TGTGCCAGCAGCAACTGGGGACAGGTTGAAGAGACCCAGTACTTC
cdr3_aa: CASSNWGQVEETQYF

d_call: TRBD2
v_call: TRBV7-6
j_call: TRBJ2-7
clone_size: .
cdr3_nt: TGTGCCAGCAGCTTAGAGGGACTACCAGCCTACGAGCAGTACTTC
cdr3_aa: CASSLEGLPAYEQYF

d_call: TRBD2
v_call: TRBV3-1/TRBV3-2
j_call: TRBJ2-1
clone_size: .
cdr3_nt: TGTGCCAGCAGCCAGGATTGGACTAGCGGGGCCCGGAATGACAATGAGCAGTTCTTC
cdr3_aa: CASSQDWTSGARNDNEQFF

d_call: .
v_call: TRBV15
j_call: TRBJ2-1
clone_size: .
cdr3_nt: TGTGCCACCAGCCGAGACCGCGGGGCCCAGTACTCTCTCTACAATGAGCAGTTCTTC
cdr3_aa: CATSRDRGAQYSLYNEQFF

d_call: .
v_call: TRBV18
j_call: TRBJ1-1
clone_size: .
cdr3_nt: TGTGCCAGCCGCCTCGACTCTCCTGAAGCTTTCTTT
cdr3_aa: CASRLDSPEAFF

d_call: .
v_call: TRBV18
j_call: TRBJ2-5
clone_size: .
cdr3_nt: TGTGCCAGCTCACCAATCGAGGGATCGGAGACCCAGTACTTC
cdr3_aa: CASSPIEGSETQYF

d_call: .
v_call: TRBV3-1/TRBV3-2
j_call: TRBJ2-7
clone_size: .
cdr3_nt: TGTGCCAGCAGCCCAAGTTCTGGGAGAGAGCAGTACTTC
cdr3_aa: CASSPSSGREQYF

d_call: .
v_call: TRBV7-9
j_call: TRBJ2-5
clone_size: .
cdr3_nt: TGTGCCAGCAGCTTGTCAAACTGGTGGACTAGGGGGGTGGCGGAGACCCAGTACTTC
cdr3_aa: CASSLSNWWTRGVAETQYF

d_call: .
v_call: TRBV2
j_call: TRBJ2-5
clone_size: .
cdr3_nt: TGTGCCAGCAGTGTACAAGAGACCCAGTACTTC
cdr3_aa: CASSVQETQYF

d_call: TRBD2
v_call: TRBV3-1/TRBV3-2
j_call: TRBJ2-5
clone_size: .
cdr3_nt: TGTGCCAGCATCCGAACGGGGGGGCGAGGGACCCAGTACTTC
cdr3_aa: CASIRTGGRGTQYF

d_call: .
v_call: TRBV7-9
j_call: TRBJ1-5
clone_size: once
cdr3_nt: TGTGCCAGCAGCTTTTCGGGGGTAGGTCAGCCCCAGCATTTT
cdr3_aa: CASSFSGVGQPQHF

d_call: .
v_call: TRBV4-3
j_call: TRBJ2-3
clone_size: .
cdr3_nt: TGCGCCAGCAGCCAAGTACAGCCCTCAGATACGCAGTATTTT
cdr3_aa: CASSQVQPSDTQYF

d_call: .
v_call: TRBV27
j_call: TRBJ1-2
clone_size: .
cdr3_nt: TGTGCCAGCAGTTTTAGGCGCTACAGGGATCTGCATGGCTACACCTTC
cdr3_aa: CASSFRRYRDLHGYTF

d_call: .
v_call: TRBV4-1
j_call: TRBJ2-7
clone_size: .
cdr3_nt: TGCGCCAGCAGCCCGAGCGGGACAACCTACGAGCAGTACTTC
cdr3_aa: CASSPSGTTYEQYF

d_call: .
v_call: TRBV9
j_call: TRBJ2-1
clone_size: .
cdr3_nt: TGTGCCAGCAGCCCCAGACTAGAGATGATTGAGCAGTTCTTC
cdr3_aa: CASSPRLEMIEQFF

d_call: .
v_call: TRBV6-1
j_call: TRBJ2-7
clone_size: few
cdr3_nt: TGTGCCAGCAGTGAAGGGGTGAACGGAGGCGAGCAGTACTTC
cdr3_aa: CASSEGVNGGEQYF

d_call: TRBD2
v_call: TRBV3-1/TRBV3-2
j_call: TRBJ2-1
clone_size: .
cdr3_nt: TGTGCCAGCAGCCATACGGGACTAGCGGGGTCCAGAGAGCAGTTCTTC
cdr3_aa: CASSHTGLAGSREQFF

d_call: .
v_call: TRBV19
j_call: TRBJ1-1
clone_size: .
cdr3_nt: TGTGCCAGTAGTGCCTACGGCGGGGGGGATACTGAAGCTTTCTTT
cdr3_aa: CASSAYGGGDTEAFF

d_call: .
v_call: TRBV15
j_call: TRBJ2-1
clone_size: .
cdr3_nt: TGTGCCACCAGCAGCGGGGATTCATACAATGAGCAGTTCTTC
cdr3_aa: CATSSGDSYNEQFF